Given below is one T cell receptor beta chain in context. Its antigen is unknown. Base quality data are lacking; no much larger clone is found one base away. The sample is drawn from a study of blood T cell repertoires in COVID-19 (dated by TCRdb to about 2020). Turning to the overall study: Samples from collaborators originated in the United States, Italy and Spain and spanned both the acute and convalescent phases of COVID-19. A freely available public database, intended as a resource for researchers studying the immune response to SARS-CoV-2, is where the repertoires were released. The samples were drawn from two sources: the first 160 participants of the ongoing ImmuneRACE study, and 1,200 or so subjects contributed by 6 global collaborators. Nearly every sample came with metadata listing a de-identified subject ID, COVID-19 status, age in years and sex. Deeply sampled blood TCRbeta repertoires from subjects exposed to, actively infected with, or recovered from COVID-19 were included in the dataset. The prospective study material was composed of cDNA or gDNA derived from T cells, B-cell-depleted T cells, or PBMCs. Where available, HLA class I and class II types were taken from metadata supplied by the sample provider and were not determined by assay-based typing. The full study reports these points: The quantity of clinical and demographic metadata differed by source and by participant and was supplied without curation.

TCRbeta CDR3 regions were amplified from genomic DNA using the immunoSEQ Assay, a bias-controlled multiplex PCR. On the study's bioinformatics: Within the assay, amplification of reference gene primers was used to estimate how many nucleated cells each sample contained. To quantify the absolute abundance of each unique TCRbeta CDR3 rearrangement, sequence reads were collapsed and filtered. For each sample, productive Simpson clonality was calculated as the square root of Simpson's diversity index across productive rearrangements. TCRdb limited this immuneACCESS table to in-frame rearrangements with V and J called. A share of clones is missing; checked studies link under half to unresolved V genes, and the rest is unexplained. V, J and clone size are taken as reported in that table, and D and trimming were inferred from the DNA itself. The sample table records tens of thousands of clones; around nine tenths of these occur just once. The ten largest clones represent roughly 13% of the sample.

The germline V gene supplies CDR1 SNHLY and CDR2 FYNNEI. Measured from the cysteine to the phenylalanine, the CDR3 is 17 residues long. Only CDR3 DNA remains: 51 bases, in frame from the first base. The germline V end is reduced by 6 bases and the J end by 4 bases; junction bases left unmatched: 9. Whole blood was collected in K2EDTA tubes by collaborating institutions according to the institutions' own protocols. Collaborator samples were shipped for TCRbeta analysis as frozen whole blood, isolated PBMCs, or DNA extracted from either sample type. The sequenced sample was peripheral blood. The chain joins TRBV2 to TRBJ2-2, and 12 bases in between align with TRBD2. This receptor was obtained from a human donor with active COVID-19. The donor label of this sample is uncertain. The CDR3 region has the sequence CASRTGTSGSVTGELFF. The bases read TGTGCCAGCAGAACCGGGACTAGCGGGTCGGTCACCGGGGAGCTGTTTTTT.